These 27 T cell receptor beta chains share one sample of origin, sequenced in a study of OX40 agonist ivuxolimab in advanced cancers. Data came from immunoSEQ multiplex PCR; TCRdb stores just in-frame clones and leaves some out. Here the sample spans roughly 70,000 clones, around 84% being singletons. The input for sequencing was CD4+ or CD8+ T cells sorted from blood, taken in a trial of the OX40 agonist ivuxolimab. These TCRs come from an adult with an advanced solid tumor such as melanoma, head and neck, liver or kidney cancer.

V and J are TRBV30 and TRBJ1-2; D may be TRBD1 (6 bases). V was shortened by 4 bases and J by 3 bases, with 15 bases between the two germline ends. CDR1 and CDR2 from the germline V gene are GTSNPN and SVGIG (reference sequence). This CDR3 is built from 14 residues. CDR3 protein: CAWTDLPGDYGYTF. The CDR3 DNA follows: TGTGCCTGGACCGACCTGCCAGGGGACTATGGCTACACCTTC.

The chain is built from TRBV7-7 and TRBJ2-5; D possibly corresponds to TRBD2 (6 bases). CDR3 size: 13 residues. Germline V CDR1 and CDR2: SSHAT, FNYEAQ (reference sequence). V shed 1 base and J shed 7 bases, with 10 bases lying between them. The CDR3 is CASSLDGGGTQYF. For the CDR3, the DNA is TGTGCCAGCAGCTTAGACGGGGGAGGGACCCAGTACTTC.

The chain has TRBV2 and TRBJ2-5; a possible D gene is TRBD2 (6 bases). Per germline, CDR1 SNHLY and CDR2 FYNNEI. CDR3 length equals 14 residues. Trimming took 8 bases from V and 0 from J, leaving 13 bases between them. CDR3 region: CASHAGRNQETQYF. CDR3 DNA: TGTGCCAGCCACGCGGGGCGAAACCAAGAGACCCAGTACTTC.

The chain employs TRBV10-1 and TRBJ2-2; TRBD1 matches at 9 bases. The CDR3 contains 14 residues. V gave up 10 bases and J gave up 4 bases; unmatched junction bases: 7. CDR1 is WNHNN and CDR2 is SYGVQD in the germline V gene (reference sequence). The CDR3 DNA is TGCGCCACCGAGGACAGGGGTGGCACCGGGGAGCTGTTTTTT. Its translation: CATEDRGGTGELFF.

The chain is built from TRBV30 and TRBJ2-5; 11 positions match TRBD2. CDR3 length: 16 amino acids. The junction had 7 bases not matched to a gene; V was cut back by 3 bases and J by 1 base. Looked up from germline, CDR1 is GTSNPN and CDR2 is SVGIG (reference sequence). CDR3 sequence reads: CAWSQGLAATQETQYF. The CDR3 bases are TGTGCCTGGAGCCAGGGACTAGCGGCTACCCAAGAGACCCAGTACTTC. Full variable domain (outside the CDR3, taken from reference TRBV30 and TRBJ2-5): SQTIHQWPATLVQPVGSPLSLECTVEGTSNPNLYWYRQAAGRGLQLLFYSVGIGQISSEVPQNLSASRPQDRQFILSSKKLLLSDSGFYLCAWSQGLAATQETQYFGPGTRLLVL.

The chain is built from TRBV10-1 and TRBJ2-3; D is undetermined. The CDR3 contains 13 residues. V lost 5 bases and J lost 6, with 12 bases in between. Germline assignment: CDR1 WNHNN and CDR2 SYGVQD (reference sequence). CDR3 protein: CASSLSLGDTQYF. CDR3 sequence (DNA): TGCGCCAGCAGTCTATCACTGGGGGATACGCAGTATTTT.

The chain joins TRBV19 to TRBJ1-5; 7 bases agree with TRBD1. Germline CDR1 is LNHDA and CDR2 is SQIVND (reference sequence). The CDR3 is 14 residues long. Trimming at V came to 6 bases and at J to 7 bases, leaving 9 bases not matched to a gene. The CDR3 region is CASRQTGLGQPQHF. CDR3 DNA sequence: TGTGCCAGTAGGCAGACAGGGCTGGGACAGCCCCAGCATTTT.

J is TRBJ2-1 and V is TRBV30; 10 bases agree with TRBD2. The CDR3 is 14 residues long. With V trimmed by 2 bases and J by 3 bases, 1 base remained unmatched. The V gene's germline CDR1 is GTSNPN and CDR2 SVGIG (reference sequence). As DNA, the CDR3 is TGTGCCTGGAGTCGGACTAGCGGCTACAATGAGCAGTTCTTC. It codes for CAWSRTSGYNEQFF.

This sequence joins TRBV2 and TRBJ1-4; 10 bases line up with TRBD1. J was trimmed by 7 bases and V by 5 bases; bases with no gene match: 4. The CDR3 has 14 residues. Germline V gene lookup returns CDR1 SNHLY and CDR2 FYNNEI. The CDR3 here is CASSQTGGLEKLFF. As DNA, the CDR3 is TGTGCCAGCAGTCAGACAGGGGGCCTTGAAAAACTGTTTTTT.

This chain connects TRBV10-3 to TRBJ1-4; 7 positions match TRBD1. The CDR3 has 17 amino acids. V shed 0 bases, J shed 5 bases, and the junction held 9 bases outside the gene matches. CDR1 is ENHRY, CDR2 SYGVKD, per germline. The CDR3: CAISESSSGTANEKLFF. Written as DNA, the CDR3 is TGTGCCATCAGTGAGTCCAGCTCCGGGACAGCGAATGAAAAACTGTTTTTT.

The chain links TRBV11-2 to TRBJ2-2; D perhaps matches TRBD2 (6 bases). V gave up 5 bases and J gave up 4 bases, with 17 bases separating them. Per the germline V gene, CDR1 is SGHAT and CDR2 is FQNNGV. This CDR3 region has 16 residues. The CDR3 spells CASSPLDYPSTGELFF. The CDR3 nucleotides read TGTGCCAGCAGCCCTCTGGACTATCCGAGCACCGGGGAGCTGTTTTTT.

This clone was seen a handful of times. This chain links TRBV30 with TRBJ1-1; 10 bases align to TRBD1. The germline CDR1 and CDR2 sequences are GTSNPN and SVGIG (reference sequence). The CDR3 extends over 11 amino acids. The trim removed 5 bases at V and 8 bases at J, leaving 2 bases unmatched. The CDR3 region is CAWDRGREAFF. DNA of the CDR3: TGTGCCTGGGACAGGGGGCGCGAAGCTTTCTTT.

The chain employs TRBV5-1 and TRBJ2-1, with no clear D. Germline CDR1 reads SGHRS; CDR2 reads YFSETQ. The CDR3 is 11 amino acids. V was trimmed by 1 base and J by 10 bases, leaving 6 bases between them. CDR3 in amino acids: CASSLIGEQFF. In nucleotides, the CDR3 is TGCGCCAGCAGCTTGATCGGGGAGCAGTTCTTC.

This clone was seen a single time. The chain carries TRBV11-2 and TRBJ1-1, with TRBD1 matching 11 bases. V trimming: 5 bases; J trimming: 4 bases; junction bases outside the gene matches: 6. Germline loops: CDR1 SGHAT, CDR2 FQNNGV. This CDR3 is built from 15 residues. The CDR3: CASSPRTGGVTEAFF. The CDR3 region has the DNA TGTGCCAGCAGCCCTAGGACAGGGGGCGTCACTGAAGCTTTCTTT.

In DNA, the CDR3 is TGTGCCAGCAGCTCAAGTAGCGGGTCCTACAATGAGCAGTTCTTC. Translating it yields CASSSSSGSYNEQFF. This rearrangement joins TRBV7-2 to TRBJ2-1; 7 bases map to TRBD2. V lost 4 bases to trimming and J lost 1 base; unmatched junction nucleotides: 4. This CDR3 contains 15 residues. Per the germline V gene, CDR1 is SGHTA and CDR2 is FQGNSA. Together with reference TRBV7-2 and TRBJ2-1, the CDR3 gives the full variable domain: GAGVSQSPSNKVTEKGKDVELRCDPISGHTALYWYRQSLGQGLEFLIYFQGNSAPDKSGLPSDRFSAERTGGSVSTLTIQRTQQEDSAVYLCASSSSSGSYNEQFFGPGTRLTVL.

This chain uses TRBV5-4 with TRBJ1-1; D is ambiguous. The CDR3 has 14 amino acids. CDR1 and CDR2 from the germline V gene are SGHNT and YYREEE (reference sequence). V shed 0 bases and J shed 0 bases, with 6 bases lying between them. CDR3 DNA: TGTGCCAGCAGCTTGGCCCCCATGAACACTGAAGCTTTCTTT. This encodes CASSLAPMNTEAFF.

The J gene is TRBJ1-2, the V gene TRBV7-9; TRBD1 matches 9 bases. The CDR3 has 15 residues. The germline CDR1 and CDR2 sequences are SEHNR and FQNEAQ (reference sequence). Trimming cost V 5 bases and J 6 bases; bases outside gene matches: 10. CDR3 bases: TGTGCCAGCAGCCCCATTGGACAGGGGATGGATGGCTACACCTTC. Its translation: CASSPIGQGMDGYTF.

The V and J genes are TRBV11-1 and TRBJ2-5; unclear D gene. The length of the CDR3 is 14 residues. CDR1 is SGHAT, CDR2 FQDESV, per germline (reference sequence). Trimming removed 6 bases at V and 0 bases at J, with 11 bases between. CDR3 nucleotide sequence: TGTGCCAGCAGTCTTGACCCAAACCAAGAGACCCAGTACTTC. Translating it yields CASSLDPNQETQYF.

The chain employs TRBV5-4 and TRBJ2-7, with 8 positions matching TRBD1. The germline V gene has CDR1 SGHNT and CDR2 YYREEE (reference sequence). CDR3 length equals 13 residues. V trimming: 2 bases; J trimming: 7 bases; junction bases outside the gene matches: 5. The CDR3 DNA reads TGTGCCAGCAGCTTCGACAGGGGTGGAGAGCAGTACTTC. It codes for CASSFDRGGEQYF. The variable domain in full, completed from reference TRBV5-4 and TRBJ2-7, reads ETGVTQSPTHLIKTRGQQVTLRCSSQSGHNTVSWYQQALGQGPQFIFQYYREEENGRGNFPPRFSGLQFPNYSSELNVNALELDDSALYLCASSFDRGGEQYFGPGTRLTVT.

This rearrangement joins TRBV9 to TRBJ2-1; the D is unclear. Trimming took 7 bases from V and 3 from J, leaving 5 bases between them. Looked up from germline, CDR1 is SGDLS and CDR2 is YYNGEE. The CDR3 has 11 residues. CDR3 nucleotide sequence: TGTGCCAGCCCCTACTACAATGAGCAGTTCTTC. Encoded protein: CASPYYNEQFF.

This chain joins TRBV7-8 and TRBJ1-1; D is undetermined. The CDR3 extends over 13 amino acids. In germline, CDR1 is SGHVS, CDR2 FQNEAQ. Trimming cost V 2 bases and J 1 base, with 5 bases left between them. CDR3 bases: TGTGCCAGCAGCTTAAATAAGAACACTGAAGCTTTCTTT. Translation: CASSLNKNTEAFF.

CDR3 in amino acids: CAWSGQKDHQPQHF. CDR3 nucleotide sequence: TGTGCCTGGAGTGGACAGAAGGATCATCAGCCCCAGCATTTT. The gene calls are TRBV30 and TRBJ1-5; perhaps TRBD1 as D (5 bases). V was clipped by 1 base and J by 5 bases, with 12 bases between them. CDR3 length: 14 residues. The germline gives CDR1 GTSNPN, CDR2 SVGIG (reference sequence).

The gene calls are TRBV19 and TRBJ1-1; D call uncertain. Trimming removed 5 bases at V and 3 bases at J, with 4 bases between. The CDR3 has 11 amino acids. CDR1 is LNHDA and CDR2 is SQIVND in the germline V gene (reference sequence). This CDR3 reads CASSLYTEAFF. Written as DNA, the CDR3 is TGTGCCAGTAGTCTATACACTGAAGCTTTCTTT.

This sequence joins TRBV28 and TRBJ1-2; 12 bases agree with TRBD1. Germline values: CDR1 MDHEN, CDR2 SYDVKM. This CDR3 contains 15 residues. J lost 7 bases, V lost 4 bases, and 7 bases had no gene match. CDR3 protein: CASSSPGTGGPGYTF. CDR3 in DNA: TGTGCCAGCAGTTCACCCGGGACAGGGGGCCCTGGCTACACCTTC.

V gene TRBV7-3 combines with J gene TRBJ1-1; D uncertain. This CDR3 comprises 13 residues. Per the germline V gene, CDR1 is SGHTA and CDR2 is FQGTGA. Trimming took off 2 bases at V and 1 base at J, with 5 bases between the two ends. In DNA form, the CDR3 reads TGTGCCAGCAGCTTATATCAGAACACTGAAGCTTTCTTT. Protein: CASSLYQNTEAFF.

The rearrangement uses TRBV6-5 and TRBJ2-1; 7 bases align to TRBD1. The CDR3 loop spans 13 amino acids. The V gene end was trimmed by 7 bases and the J gene end by 9 bases; junction bases not matched to a gene: 9. CDR1 and CDR2 (germline): MNHEY, SVGAGI. Written as DNA, the CDR3 is TGTGCCAGCAAAGGGGGCCCCTTAGGTGAGCAGTTCTTC. This sequence encodes CASKGGPLGEQFF.

This sequence joins TRBV27 and TRBJ1-3; 7 bases agree with TRBD1. The J segment lost 4 bases and the V segment lost 0 bases, leaving 6 bases of the junction unmatched. The CDR3 sequence is 16 residues long. Germline-derived CDR1 and CDR2 are MNHEY and SMNVEV (reference sequence). CDR3 nucleotide sequence: TGTGCCAGCAGTTTATCGGTCAGGGGGTCCGGAAACACCATATATTTT. Protein product: CASSLSVRGSGNTIYF.